This T cell receptor beta chain was sequenced during a study of blood T cell repertoires in COVID-19. The assay was immunoSEQ multiplex PCR, and TCRdb's table has in-frame clones only and misses some. The data contain fewer than 45,000 clones, approximately 80% of them singletons. Trimming shortened V by 4 bases and J by 1 base, and 6 bases separated the two germline ends. The CDR3 totals 13 residues. Germline V gives CDR1 LNHDA, CDR2 SQIVND (reference sequence). The source of this sequence is a man aged 55 to 70 with COVID-19, enrolled during active disease. The chain couples TRBV19 to TRBJ2-3; no definite D call. Sample: peripheral blood. CDR3 nucleotide sequence: TGTGCCAGTAGTAATTGGCGCACAGATACGCAGTATTTT. Protein product: CASSNWRTDTQYF.